The sequence of this T cell receptor beta chain was determined in a study of T-cell reconstitution after alpha-beta-depleted transplantation in children. General study findings and limits: Surviving thymic progenitors and recipient T cells were the source of high TCRbeta diversity at day 60 in some patients. Expanded graft clones numbering several hundred reportedly gave rise to alpha-beta T cells about two months after transplant. One year after transplant, T-cell counts and diversity came mostly from newly produced T cells.

The library targeted TCRbeta and was prepared with unique molecular identifiers. MiXCR, applied by TCRdb to the PCR reads, yields one record per CDR3 protein. The table lists about 250,000 distinct CDR3 sequences, roughly a quarter of them singletons, with about 5% in the top ten. About this clonotype itself: Its antigen is unidentified.

The germline gives CDR1 DFQATT, CDR2 SNEGSKA (reference sequence). The length of the CDR3 is 16 residues. V shed 6 bases and J 3 bases; nucleotides not matched to a gene: 10. The source was PBMCs, mostly from graft donor cells, collected 360 days after TCRalphabeta/CD19-depleted stem cell transplant. This TCR came from a female patient younger than 10 who had a stem cell transplant for congenital amegakaryocytic thrombocytopenia, so the T cells may come from the graft donor. The chain joins TRBV20-1 to TRBJ2-6; 8 nucleotides agree with TRBD1. The CDR3 reads CSARTGWQGGANVLTF. The CDR3 DNA is TGCAGTGCGAGGACAGGGTGGCAAGGTGGGGCCAACGTCCTGACTTTC.